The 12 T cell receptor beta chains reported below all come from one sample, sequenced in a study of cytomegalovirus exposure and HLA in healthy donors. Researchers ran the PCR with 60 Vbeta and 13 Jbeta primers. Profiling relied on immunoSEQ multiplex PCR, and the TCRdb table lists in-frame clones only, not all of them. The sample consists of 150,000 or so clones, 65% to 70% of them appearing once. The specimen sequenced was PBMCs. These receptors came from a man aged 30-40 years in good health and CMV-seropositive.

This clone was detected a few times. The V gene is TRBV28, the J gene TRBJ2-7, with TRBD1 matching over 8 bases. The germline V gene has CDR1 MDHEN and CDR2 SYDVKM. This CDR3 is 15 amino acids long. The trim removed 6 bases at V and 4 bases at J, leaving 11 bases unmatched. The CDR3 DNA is TGTGCCAGCAGCGGCCCGGTGACAGGGGCATACGAGCAGTACTTC. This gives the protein CASSGPVTGAYEQYF. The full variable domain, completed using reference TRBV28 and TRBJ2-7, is DVKVTQSSRYLVKRTGEKVFLECVQDMDHENMFWYRQDPGLGLRLIYFSYDVKMKEKGDIPEGYSVSREKKERFSLILESASTNQTSMYLCASSGPVTGAYEQYFGPGTRLTVT.

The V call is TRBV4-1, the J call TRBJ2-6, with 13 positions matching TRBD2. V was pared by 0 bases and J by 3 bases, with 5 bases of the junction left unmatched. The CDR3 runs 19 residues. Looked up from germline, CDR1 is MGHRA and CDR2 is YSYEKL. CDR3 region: CASSQELAGGPGGANVLTF. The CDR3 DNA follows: TGCGCCAGCAGCCAAGAACTAGCGGGAGGGCCGGGTGGGGCCAACGTCCTGACTTTC.

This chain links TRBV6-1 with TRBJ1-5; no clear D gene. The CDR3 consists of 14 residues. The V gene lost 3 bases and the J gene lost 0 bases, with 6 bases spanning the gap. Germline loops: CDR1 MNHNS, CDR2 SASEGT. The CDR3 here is CASSDLYSNQPQHF. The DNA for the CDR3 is TGTGCCAGCAGTGACCTCTATAGCAATCAGCCCCAGCATTTT.

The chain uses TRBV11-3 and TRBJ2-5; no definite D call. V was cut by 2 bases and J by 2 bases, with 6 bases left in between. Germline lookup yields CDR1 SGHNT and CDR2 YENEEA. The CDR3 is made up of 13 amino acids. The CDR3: CASSLMLQETQYF. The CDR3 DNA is TGTGCCAGCAGCTTAATGCTACAAGAGACCCAGTACTTC.

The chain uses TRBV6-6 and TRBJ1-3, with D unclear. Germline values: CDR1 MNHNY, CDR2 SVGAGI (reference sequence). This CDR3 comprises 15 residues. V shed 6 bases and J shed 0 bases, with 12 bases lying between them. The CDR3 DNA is TGTGCCAGCAGCCTCGACATACACTCTGGAAACACCATATATTTT. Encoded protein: CASSLDIHSGNTIYF.

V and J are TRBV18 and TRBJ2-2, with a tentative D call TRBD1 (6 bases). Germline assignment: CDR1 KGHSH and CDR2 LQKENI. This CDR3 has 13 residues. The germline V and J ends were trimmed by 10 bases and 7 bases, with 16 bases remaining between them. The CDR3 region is CANGQQEVGELFF. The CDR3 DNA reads TGTGCCAACGGACAGCAGGAAGTCGGGGAGCTGTTTTTT.

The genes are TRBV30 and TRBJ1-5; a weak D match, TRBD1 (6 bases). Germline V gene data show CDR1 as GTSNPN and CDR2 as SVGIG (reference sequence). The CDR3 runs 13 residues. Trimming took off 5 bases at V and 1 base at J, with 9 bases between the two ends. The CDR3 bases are TGTGCCTGGTCACAGGGCAGCAATCAGCCCCAGCATTTT. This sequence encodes CAWSQGSNQPQHF.

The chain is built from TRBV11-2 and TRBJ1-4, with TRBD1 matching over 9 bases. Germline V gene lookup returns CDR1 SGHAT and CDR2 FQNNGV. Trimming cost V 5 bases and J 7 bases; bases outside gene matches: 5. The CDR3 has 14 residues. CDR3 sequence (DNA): TGTGCCAGCAGCAAAACAGGGGGCTTTGAAAAACTGTTTTTT. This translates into CASSKTGGFEKLFF. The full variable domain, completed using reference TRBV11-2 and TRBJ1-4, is EAGVAQSPRYKIIEKRQSVAFWCNPISGHATLYWYQQILGQGPKLLIQFQNNGVVDDSQLPKDRFSAERLKGVDSTLKIQPAKLEDSAVYLCASSKTGGFEKLFFGSGTQLSVL.

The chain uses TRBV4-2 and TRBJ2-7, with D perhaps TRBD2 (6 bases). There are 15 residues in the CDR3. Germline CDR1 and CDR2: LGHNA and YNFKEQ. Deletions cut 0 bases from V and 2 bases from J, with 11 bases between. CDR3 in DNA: TGTGCCAGCAGCCAAGATCATACTAGCACCTACGAGCAGTACTTC. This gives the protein CASSQDHTSTYEQYF.

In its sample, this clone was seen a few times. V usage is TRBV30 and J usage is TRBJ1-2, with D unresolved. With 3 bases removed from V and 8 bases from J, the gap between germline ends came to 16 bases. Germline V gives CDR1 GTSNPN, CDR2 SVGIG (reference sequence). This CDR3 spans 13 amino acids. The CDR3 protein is CAWSASIFLGYTF. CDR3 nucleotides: TGTGCCTGGAGCGCTTCTATCTTTTTGGGCTACACCTTC.

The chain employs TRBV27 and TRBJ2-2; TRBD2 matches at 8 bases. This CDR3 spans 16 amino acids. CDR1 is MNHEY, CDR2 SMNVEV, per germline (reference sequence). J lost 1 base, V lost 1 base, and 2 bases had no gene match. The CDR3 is CASSLYSGRNTGELFF. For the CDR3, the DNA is TGTGCCAGCAGTTTATACAGCGGGAGGAACACCGGGGAGCTGTTTTTT.

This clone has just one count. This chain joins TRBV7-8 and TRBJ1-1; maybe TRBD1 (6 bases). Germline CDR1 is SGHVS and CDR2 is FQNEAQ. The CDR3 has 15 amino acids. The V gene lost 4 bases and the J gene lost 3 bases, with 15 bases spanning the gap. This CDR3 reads CASSSMGGRDTEAFF. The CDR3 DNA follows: TGTGCCAGCAGCTCTATGGGGGGGCGGGACACTGAAGCTTTCTTT.